What follows are 20 T cell receptor beta chains derived from one specimen sequenced in a study of T cells in localized non-small cell lung cancer. Produced via immunoSEQ multiplex PCR; TCRdb's table is partial and in-frame only. The data contain approximately 64,000 clones, 90% of them singletons. The material sequenced was peripheral blood, taken before any cancer treatment. The source of these receptors is a woman aged 40-69 years with stage I lung adenocarcinoma.

The chain employs TRBV18 and TRBJ1-3; D is ambiguous. V gave up 3 bases and J gave up 0 bases, with 9 bases separating them. Germline lookup yields CDR1 KGHSH and CDR2 LQKENI. This CDR3 spans 15 amino acids. The CDR3 region has the DNA TGTGCCAGCTCACCTCTTAGAGGCTCTGGAAACACCATATATTTT. It is translated as CASSPLRGSGNTIYF.

This sequence joins TRBV6-4 and TRBJ1-1; no clear D. Germline V CDR1 and CDR2: MRHNA, SNTAGT. CDR3 length: 13 amino acids. Trimming left V 8 bases short and J 2 bases short, with 12 bases between. In nucleotides, the CDR3 is TGTGCCAGCCGAGAGACGGGTAACACTGAAGCTTTCTTT. As protein: CASRETGNTEAFF.

In this sample, this clone turned up once. The chain joins TRBV7-9 to TRBJ2-7, with D unclear. Trimming pared 1 base from V and 5 bases from J, leaving 6 bases between. This CDR3 has 12 residues. The V gene's germline CDR1 is SEHNR and CDR2 FQNEAQ (reference sequence). The CDR3 DNA is TGTGCCAGCAGCTTAGTTATCCACGAGCAGTACTTC. It codes for CASSLVIHEQYF.

Comments on this clone: The junction differs from germline at one of its ends, possibly a read error. This chain links TRBV6-1 with TRBJ1-1; a possible D gene is TRBD1 (6 bases). The CDR3 spans 12 residues. Germline V gene data show CDR1 as MNHNS and CDR2 as SASEGT. The CDR3 bases are TGTGCCAGCAGTGAAATTGAGGGGGGGGTAAGGTTT. It translates to CASSEIEGGVRF.

V and J are TRBV19 and TRBJ1-4; no reliable D call. Per germline, CDR1 LNHDA and CDR2 SQIVND (reference sequence). The CDR3 runs to 13 residues. V dropped 7 bases and J dropped 2 bases, with 8 bases sitting between them. The CDR3, as DNA: TGTGCCAGTACCGGGGTTACTAATGAAAAACTGTTTTTT. It specifies CASTGVTNEKLFF.

The V call is TRBV6-1, the J call TRBJ2-5; D not certain. This CDR3 comprises 13 residues. Trimming stripped 1 base from V and 0 bases from J, with 3 bases between. Germline V lookup: CDR1 MNHNS, CDR2 SASEGT. The CDR3 spells CASSEVYQETQYF. The CDR3 DNA sequence: TGTGCCAGCAGTGAAGTGTACCAAGAGACCCAGTACTTC.

The rearrangement links TRBV2 to TRBJ2-5, with TRBD1 matching 7 bases. This CDR3 region has 15 residues. Germline-derived CDR1 and CDR2 are SNHLY and FYNNEI. The V and J ends lost 6 bases and 1 base, in that order; junction bases with no gene match: 8. CDR3 bases: TGTGCCAGCAGAGCCAACAGGGGACCCCAAGAGACCCAGTACTTC. Translation gives CASRANRGPQETQYF.

This chain uses TRBV19 with TRBJ2-1; 7 bases fit TRBD1. V lost 4 bases to trimming and J lost 9 bases; unmatched junction nucleotides: 6. Per the germline V gene, CDR1 is LNHDA and CDR2 is SQIVND (reference sequence). The CDR3 covers 13 residues. The CDR3 DNA follows: TGTGCCAGTAGTACGAGACAGGGTGGTGAGCAGTTCTTC. As protein: CASSTRQGGEQFF.

V usage is TRBV28 and J usage is TRBJ2-7, with D unresolved. Germline V lookup: CDR1 MDHEN, CDR2 SYDVKM. The CDR3 runs 13 residues. V was shortened by 5 bases and J by 3 bases, with 11 bases between the two germline ends. In DNA form, the CDR3 reads TGTGCCAGCAGTCCGCACACCTACTACGAGCAGTACTTC. Translated: CASSPHTYYEQYF.

V gene TRBV7-9 combines with J gene TRBJ1-2; 9 nucleotides line up with TRBD1. Unmatched junction bases numbered 2, after V lost 8 bases and J lost 4 bases. The germline CDR1 and CDR2 sequences are SEHNR and FQNEAQ (reference sequence). This CDR3 comprises 12 residues. This CDR3 is CASGQGIYGYTF. CDR3 DNA: TGTGCCAGCGGACAGGGGATCTATGGCTACACCTTC. Filled out from reference TRBV7-9 and TRBJ1-2, the complete variable domain reads DTGVSQNPRHKITKRGQNVTFRCDPISEHNRLYWYRQTLGQGPEFLTYFQNEAQLEKSRLLSDRFSAERPKGSFSTLEIQRTEQGDSAMYLCASGQGIYGYTFGSGTRLTVV.

This clone occurred a few times. The chain couples TRBV7-3 to TRBJ1-2; TRBD1 aligns across 10 bases. J gave up 11 bases and V 4 bases, and 7 bases lay outside the gene matches. Germline loops: CDR1 SGHTA, CDR2 FQGTGA. The CDR3 spans 13 residues. The CDR3 loop reads CASSSGTGERYTF. The CDR3 bases are TGTGCCAGCAGCTCCGGGACAGGGGAACGATACACCTTC.

This chain joins TRBV6-4 and TRBJ2-3; D may be TRBD1 or TRBD2 (5 bases each). This CDR3 is built from 15 residues. The germline gives CDR1 MRHNA, CDR2 SNTAGT. V dropped 4 bases and J dropped 1 base, with 12 bases sitting between them. The CDR3 nucleotides are TGTGCCAGCAGTGCCATTCTGGGGGGCACAGATACGCAGTATTTT. Its translation is CASSAILGGTDTQYF.

This chain links TRBV9 with TRBJ1-2, with 7 bases lining up with TRBD1. V shed 3 bases, J shed 4 bases, and the junction held 12 bases outside the gene matches. The CDR3 length is 16 residues. Germline V gene lookup returns CDR1 SGDLS and CDR2 YYNGEE. CDR3 in amino acids: CASSGETGKLIYGYTF. In nucleotides, the CDR3 is TGTGCCAGCAGCGGCGAGACAGGGAAATTAATCTATGGCTACACCTTC. Supplemented by reference TRBV9 and TRBJ1-2, the full variable domain reads DSGVTQTPKHLITATGQRVTLRCSPRSGDLSVYWYQQSLDQGLQFLIQYYNGEERAKGNILERFSAQQFPDLHSELNLSSLELGDSALYFCASSGETGKLIYGYTFGSGTRLTVV.

This chain uses TRBV30 with TRBJ2-7; 10 bases map to TRBD2. V lost 3 bases to trimming and J lost 4 bases; unmatched junction nucleotides: 3. The CDR3 extends over 13 amino acids. In germline, CDR1 is GTSNPN, CDR2 SVGIG (reference sequence). CDR3 nucleotides: TGTGCCTGGAGACTAGCGGGGATATACGAGCAGTACTTC. It translates to CAWRLAGIYEQYF.

This clone was detected only once. The chain is built from TRBV5-5 and TRBJ2-7; either TRBD1 or TRBD2 may fit D (5 bases each). CDR3 length: 15 residues. Trimming shortened V by 3 bases and J by 2 bases, and 15 bases separated the two germline ends. CDR1 is SGHKS, CDR2 YYEKEE, per germline (reference sequence). The CDR3 spells CASSWAGTATYEQYF. DNA for the CDR3: TGTGCCAGCAGCTGGGCCGGGACCGCAACCTACGAGCAGTACTTC.

The rearrangement joins TRBV9 to TRBJ1-1; unclear D gene. Between the trimmed V and J ends, which lost 0 bases and 4 bases, there was a span of 13 bases. The CDR3 consists of 15 residues. Germline CDR1 is SGDLS and CDR2 is YYNGEE. CDR3 DNA sequence: TGTGCCAGCAGCGTAGAAGTATTGGGAACCACTGAAGCTTTCTTT. This codes for CASSVEVLGTTEAFF. The variable domain in full, completed from reference TRBV9 and TRBJ1-1, reads DSGVTQTPKHLITATGQRVTLRCSPRSGDLSVYWYQQSLDQGLQFLIQYYNGEERAKGNILERFSAQQFPDLHSELNLSSLELGDSALYFCASSVEVLGTTEAFFGQGTRLTVV.

The chain employs TRBV7-9 and TRBJ2-1; D perhaps matches TRBD1 (5 bases). The length of the CDR3 is 14 residues. V was clipped by 3 bases and J by 8 bases, with 14 bases between them. Germline CDR1 SEHNR, CDR2 FQNEAQ (reference sequence). The CDR3 spells CASSLDIPSDEQFF. The CDR3 coding sequence is TGTGCCAGCAGCTTGGACATTCCCTCGGATGAGCAGTTCTTC.

The chain employs TRBV5-1 and TRBJ1-1; D is uncertain. V lost 0 bases to trimming and J lost 3 bases, with 15 bases between them. The CDR3 sequence is 16 residues long. Germline V gene sequence: CDR1 SGHRS, CDR2 YFSETQ. The DNA of the CDR3 is TGCGCCAGCAGCTTGGTTAAGGGAGCCATGGACACTGAAGCTTTCTTT. Translated: CASSLVKGAMDTEAFF.

This chain connects TRBV5-1 to TRBJ2-7, with D uncertain. CDR3 length equals 14 residues. Trimming took 0 bases from V and 7 from J, leaving 14 bases between them. The germline V gene encodes CDR1 SGHRS and CDR2 YFSETQ. The CDR3 DNA is TGCGCCAGCAGCTTGGATAGCCCAGCCCAGGAGCAGTACTTC. Protein product: CASSLDSPAQEQYF.

DNA for the CDR3: TGTGCCAGCACCCGGACAGGGAACTATGGCTACACCTTC. Translation: CASTRTGNYGYTF. The chain links TRBV7-8 to TRBJ1-2; TRBD1 matches 8 bases. V gave up 7 bases and J gave up 2 bases; unmatched junction bases: 3. Germline V gives CDR1 SGHVS, CDR2 FQNEAQ. This CDR3 comprises 13 residues.